The present TCR beta chain was sequenced within a study of CD8 T cells in ankylosing spondylitis. TCRdb itself ran the 5' RACE reads through MiXCR, one entry per CDR3 protein. The data hold hundreds of thousands of distinct CDR3 sequences, with around 21% observed a single time. A few counts support this clonotype. What was sequenced was blood, either unsorted or a sorted T cell fraction (not recorded which). This receptor was obtained from a female donor with ankylosing spondylitis or in good health (not recorded which).

As DNA, the CDR3 is TGCAGTGCTAGAGAGGTGACAACTTACACTGAAGCTTTCTTT. Translated, it gives CSAREVTTYTEAFF. J is TRBJ1-1 and V is TRBV20-1; D unclear. This CDR3 has 14 amino acids. V was pared by 0 bases and J by 3 bases, with 11 bases between. CDR1 and CDR2 from the germline V gene are DFQATT and SNEGSKA (reference sequence).